Listed below are T cell receptor beta chains from one sample, sequenced in a study of cytomegalovirus exposure and HLA in healthy donors. Sequenced by immunoSEQ multiplex PCR; TCRdb stores in-frame clones only, minus some. The sample shows 120,000 to 150,000 clones, about 83% of them seen only once. Sequenced: PBMCs. The receptors were sampled from a man in his forties in good health and CMV-seropositive. CDR3s include the opening cysteine and the closing phenylalanine or tryptophan. D genes are given only for firm matches. Where a row states a size, it is once, few, many or the class of an expanded clone; other rows omit it.

D: TRBD2; J: TRBJ2-7; length: 17; size: .; V: TRBV11-2; CDR3: CASSLGLAGTSGYEQYF; DNA: TGTGCCAGCAGCTTAGGACTAGCGGGAACGTCGGGCTACGAGCAGTACTTC
D: .; J: TRBJ2-2; length: 14; size: .; V: TRBV28; CDR3: CASSYIRGTGELFF; DNA: TGTGCCAGCAGTTACATCAGGGGTACCGGGGAGCTGTTTTTT
D: .; J: TRBJ1-1; length: 15; size: .; V: TRBV11-2; CDR3: CASSPKGSKGTEAFF; DNA: TGTGCCAGCAGCCCAAAAGGGAGTAAAGGCACTGAAGCTTTCTTT
D: .; J: TRBJ1-4; length: 16; size: .; V: TRBV18; CDR3: CASSPRQIATNEKLFF; DNA: TGTGCCAGCTCACCGCGACAGATTGCAACTAATGAAAAACTGTTTTTT
D: TRBD1; J: TRBJ1-2; length: 14; size: .; V: TRBV27; CDR3: CASSLKKTGDGYTF; DNA: TGTGCCAGCAGTTTAAAGAAGACAGGGGATGGCTACACCTTC
D: .; J: TRBJ1-2; length: 13; size: once; V: TRBV5-4; CDR3: CASSLRSGNGYTF; DNA: TGTGCCAGCAGCCTCCGTTCAGGGAACGGCTACACCTTC
D: TRBD2; J: TRBJ2-5; length: 19; size: few; V: TRBV5-5; CDR3: CASSLGPGLAGRLGETQYF; DNA: TGTGCCAGCAGCTTGGGCCCGGGACTAGCGGGAAGGCTAGGAGAGACCCAGTACTTC
D: .; J: TRBJ2-5; length: 13; size: once; V: TRBV29-1; CDR3: CSAVQGRGETQYF; DNA: TGCAGCGCTGTACAGGGCAGGGGAGAGACCCAGTACTTC
D: TRBD2; J: TRBJ2-1; length: 15; size: .; V: TRBV25-1; CDR3: CASSTLAGDYNEQFF; DNA: TGTGCCAGCAGCACACTAGCGGGGGACTACAATGAGCAGTTCTTC
D: TRBD1; J: TRBJ2-7; length: 13; size: once; V: TRBV5-1; CDR3: CASSGTGAHEQYF; DNA: TGCGCCAGCAGCGGGACAGGGGCGCACGAGCAGTACTTC
D: .; J: TRBJ1-1; length: 13; size: .; V: TRBV25-1; CDR3: CASSGQANTEAFF; DNA: TGTGCCAGCAGTGGACAGGCGAACACTGAAGCTTTCTTT
D: .; J: TRBJ1-1; length: 12; size: .; V: TRBV7-9; CDR3: CASSIRGFEAFF; DNA: TGTGCCAGCAGTATCAGGGGATTTGAAGCTTTCTTT
D: TRBD2; J: TRBJ2-7; length: 14; size: .; V: TRBV28; CDR3: CASRPAGPAYEQYF; DNA: TGTGCCAGCAGACCAGCGGGGCCCGCCTACGAGCAGTACTTC
D: TRBD1; J: TRBJ1-1; length: 14; size: once; V: TRBV18; CDR3: CASSPQGGNTEAFF; DNA: TGTGCCAGCTCACCTCAGGGGGGGAACACTGAAGCTTTCTTT
D: .; J: TRBJ1-5; length: 16; size: .; V: TRBV4-1; CDR3: CASSQQGTYSNQPQHF; DNA: TGCGCCAGCAGCCAACAGGGGACCTATAGCAATCAGCCCCAGCATTTT
D: .; J: TRBJ1-1; length: 15; size: .; V: TRBV19; CDR3: CASSIAAGPLTEAFF; DNA: TGTGCCAGTAGTATAGCGGCGGGGCCCCTCACTGAAGCTTTCTTT
D: TRBD1; J: TRBJ2-7; length: 14; size: few; V: TRBV5-1; CDR3: CASSLGDRGDEQYF; DNA: TGCGCCAGCAGCTTGGGGGACAGGGGAGACGAGCAGTACTTC
D: TRBD1; J: TRBJ1-2; length: 12; size: .; V: TRBV10-3; CDR3: CAISEQGDGYTF; DNA: TGTGCCATCAGTGAACAGGGGGATGGCTACACCTTC
D: TRBD1; J: TRBJ2-2; length: 15; size: .; V: TRBV19; CDR3: CASLPGQGYTGELFF; DNA: TGTGCCAGCCTACCGGGACAGGGTTACACCGGGGAGCTGTTTTTT
D: .; J: TRBJ2-3; length: 15; size: .; V: TRBV19; CDR3: CASSIFGEEADTQYF; DNA: TGTGCCAGTAGTATCTTCGGGGAGGAGGCAGATACGCAGTATTTT
D: TRBD2; J: TRBJ2-5; length: 14; size: .; V: TRBV15; CDR3: CATSSRAGRETQYF; DNA: TGTGCCACCAGCTCTCGAGCGGGAAGGGAGACCCAGTACTTC
D: .; J: TRBJ1-2; length: 14; size: .; V: TRBV28; CDR3: CASNSRQNLYGYTF; DNA: TGTGCCAGCAACTCCAGACAGAATCTCTATGGCTACACCTTC
D: .; J: TRBJ2-7; length: 17; size: few; V: TRBV4-1; CDR3: CASSQEPGPGEGYEQYF; DNA: TGCGCCAGCAGCCAAGAACCTGGTCCGGGAGAGGGTTACGAGCAGTACTTC
D: .; J: TRBJ2-5; length: 14; size: .; V: TRBV5-1; CDR3: CASSSGSTQETQYF; DNA: TGCGCCAGCAGCTCCGGTTCCACCCAAGAGACCCAGTACTTC
D: TRBD1; J: TRBJ1-5; length: 15; size: once; V: TRBV7-9; CDR3: CASSFGTGPNQPQHF; DNA: TGTGCCAGCAGCTTCGGGACAGGACCTAATCAGCCCCAGCATTTT
D: TRBD1; J: TRBJ2-3; length: 16; size: .; V: TRBV19; CDR3: CASSSRTGDLTDTQYF; DNA: TGTGCCAGTAGTTCTAGGACAGGGGACCTCACAGATACGCAGTATTTT
D: TRBD1; J: TRBJ1-3; length: 15; size: .; V: TRBV5-4; CDR3: CASSLGTGAGNTIYF; DNA: TGTGCCAGCAGCTTAGGTACAGGGGCAGGAAACACCATATATTTT
D: .; J: TRBJ1-1; length: 17; size: once; V: TRBV6-1; CDR3: CASSELSGVLMNTEAFF; DNA: TGTGCCAGCAGTGAATTAAGCGGAGTATTAATGAACACTGAAGCTTTCTTT
D: .; J: TRBJ2-1; length: 13; size: .; V: TRBV4-1; CDR3: CASSLVAYNEQFF; DNA: TGCGCCAGCAGCCTAGTAGCCTACAATGAGCAGTTCTTC
D: TRBD2; J: TRBJ2-1; length: 16; size: few; V: TRBV7-8; CDR3: CASSLGGTSGYNEQFF; DNA: TGTGCCAGCAGCTTAGGAGGGACTAGCGGTTACAATGAGCAGTTCTTC
D: .; J: TRBJ2-5; length: 14; size: .; V: TRBV7-2; CDR3: CASSLVAQQETQYF; DNA: TGTGCCAGCAGCTTAGTCGCCCAGCAAGAGACCCAGTACTTC
D: .; J: TRBJ1-1; length: 12; size: few; V: TRBV2; CDR3: CASSGAGTEAFF; DNA: TGTGCCAGCAGTGGGGCGGGCACTGAAGCTTTCTTT
D: TRBD2; J: TRBJ2-1; length: 13; size: .; V: TRBV6-5; CDR3: CASSAGGGNEQFF; DNA: TGTGCCAGCAGCGCCGGGGGGGGGAATGAGCAGTTCTTC
D: TRBD2; J: TRBJ2-1; length: 17; size: once; V: TRBV7-9; CDR3: CSSSPLDRGLAGVEQFF; DNA: TGTTCCAGCAGCCCTCTGGACAGGGGACTAGCGGGAGTTGAGCAGTTCTTC
D: .; J: TRBJ2-2; length: 16; size: .; V: TRBV13; CDR3: CASSLYEGTDTGELFF; DNA: TGTGCCAGCAGCTTATACGAGGGAACCGACACCGGGGAGCTGTTTTTT
D: TRBD1; J: TRBJ1-5; length: 20; size: .; V: TRBV4-3; CDR3: CASSQDLPHRTGGRNQPQHF; DNA: TGCGCCAGCAGCCAAGATCTGCCCCACAGGACAGGGGGCCGGAATCAGCCCCAGCATTTT
D: .; J: TRBJ2-3; length: 15; size: .; V: TRBV6-6; CDR3: CASSYSARLTDTQYF; DNA: TGTGCCAGCAGTTACTCCGCGAGACTAACCGATACGCAGTATTTT
D: .; J: TRBJ2-1; length: 15; size: few; V: TRBV7-2; CDR3: CASSLVAGIYNEQFF; DNA: TGTGCCAGCAGCTTAGTCGCGGGAATCTACAATGAGCAGTTCTTC
D: .; J: TRBJ2-7; length: 15; size: once; V: TRBV5-4; CDR3: CASSPRGVNSYEQYF; DNA: TGTGCCAGCAGCCCCCGCGGGGTAAACTCCTACGAGCAGTACTTC
D: TRBD2; J: TRBJ2-3; length: 17; size: .; V: TRBV27; CDR3: CASSLGWSSGSRDTQYF; DNA: TGTGCCAGCAGTTTGGGTTGGTCTAGCGGGAGCCGAGATACGCAGTATTTT
D: .; J: TRBJ2-1; length: 15; size: few; V: TRBV11-2; CDR3: CASSTQGLGSNEQFF; DNA: TGTGCCAGCAGCACCCAGGGGCTAGGGTCCAATGAGCAGTTCTTC
D: .; J: TRBJ2-7; length: 13; size: .; V: TRBV6-1; CDR3: CASSSGTLYEQYF; DNA: TGTGCCAGCAGTTCCGGGACACTCTACGAGCAGTACTTC
D: .; J: TRBJ1-2; length: 14; size: .; V: TRBV5-1; CDR3: CASSLALAGYGYTF; DNA: TGCGCCAGCAGCTTGGCCCTAGCCGGCTATGGCTACACCTTC
D: .; J: TRBJ1-1; length: 11; size: few; V: TRBV19; CDR3: CASSIPFEAFF; DNA: TGTGCCAGTAGTATTCCCTTTGAAGCTTTCTTT
D: TRBD1; J: TRBJ1-4; length: 15; size: .; V: TRBV6-5; CDR3: CASSPQGAHNEKLFF; DNA: TGTGCCAGCAGCCCACAGGGGGCCCATAATGAAAAACTGTTTTTT
D: TRBD2; J: TRBJ2-1; length: 15; size: few; V: TRBV4-2; CDR3: CASSPGLASYNEQFF; DNA: TGTGCCAGCAGCCCCGGACTAGCGTCCTACAATGAGCAGTTCTTC
D: .; J: TRBJ2-1; length: 14; size: .; V: TRBV7-9; CDR3: CASSPGYLYNEQFF; DNA: TGTGCCAGCAGCCCTGGTTATCTATACAATGAGCAGTTCTTC
D: .; J: TRBJ2-4; length: 13; size: .; V: TRBV7-2; CDR3: CASSFTTAGIQYF; DNA: TGTGCCAGCAGCTTCACGACAGCGGGCATTCAGTACTTC
D: .; J: TRBJ2-4; length: 11; size: .; V: TRBV27; CDR3: CASRGWDIQYF; DNA: TGTGCCAGCAGGGGCTGGGACATTCAGTACTTC
D: .; J: TRBJ2-1; length: 16; size: .; V: TRBV5-8; CDR3: CASSLWGQGGDNEQFF; DNA: TGTGCCAGCAGCCTCTGGGGGCAGGGTGGGGACAATGAGCAGTTCTTC
D: .; J: TRBJ1-3; length: 16; size: .; V: TRBV10-3; CDR3: CAISVWAPRRGNTIYF; DNA: TGTGCCATCAGTGTGTGGGCCCCCCGGAGGGGAAACACCATATATTTT
D: .; J: TRBJ2-7; length: 15; size: once; V: TRBV7-9; CDR3: CASSHQDAGLYEQYF; DNA: TGTGCCAGCAGCCACCAGGATGCGGGGCTCTACGAGCAGTACTTC
D: TRBD1; J: TRBJ1-2; length: 13; size: few; V: TRBV6-1; CDR3: CASRTGTNYGYTF; DNA: TGTGCCAGTAGGACAGGGACGAACTATGGCTACACCTTC
D: TRBD2; J: TRBJ2-1; length: 14; size: .; V: TRBV28; CDR3: CASSLTSGSYRQFF; DNA: TGTGCCAGCAGTTTAACTAGCGGGAGTTACCGGCAGTTCTTC
D: TRBD1; J: TRBJ1-6; length: 13; size: .; V: TRBV29-1; CDR3: CSVGDSNNSPLHF; DNA: TGCAGCGTCGGGGACAGCAATAATTCACCCCTCCACTTT
D: TRBD1; J: TRBJ1-5; length: 15; size: .; V: TRBV4-2; CDR3: CASSPNRGRNQPQHF; DNA: TGTGCCAGCAGCCCGAACAGGGGTCGCAATCAGCCCCAGCATTTT
D: TRBD1; J: TRBJ2-7; length: 13; size: .; V: TRBV19; CDR3: CASRGQGVYEQYF; DNA: TGTGCCAGTAGGGGACAGGGGGTCTACGAGCAGTACTTC
D: .; J: TRBJ2-7; length: 15; size: once; V: TRBV30; CDR3: CAWSAVGRWAYEQYF; DNA: TGTGCCTGGAGTGCTGTTGGGAGGTGGGCGTACGAGCAGTACTTC
D: TRBD1; J: TRBJ2-7; length: 14; size: few; V: TRBV11-2; CDR3: CASSLGTELYEQYF; DNA: TGTGCCAGCAGCCTCGGGACAGAATTATACGAGCAGTACTTC